Each of the 15 T cell receptor beta chains below was sequenced from the same sample in a study of beta chain features in type 1 diabetes. Overall study results and limits: Type 1 diabetes patients had TCRB CDR3s that were shorter (moderately but significantly so) in all four CD4+ subsets.

Their antigens remain unidentified. Sequencing targeted expressed TCRB transcripts, as all isolated RNA had been reverse transcribed. Here immunoSEQ multiplex PCR was the method, and the copy in TCRdb shows in-frame clones only, minus some. The sample holds about 700,000 clones, around an eighth seen once. Material for sequencing was naive CD4+ T cells from blood. Receptors originate from a man aged 18 to 29 with type 1 diabetes.

The genes are TRBV18 and TRBJ1-6; possibly TRBD1 for D (5 bases). Per the germline V gene, CDR1 is KGHSH and CDR2 is LQKENI. CDR3 size: 16 residues. Trimming took 0 bases from V and 9 from J, leaving 15 bases between them. The CDR3 sequence is CASSPPVTEGSSPLHF. In DNA, the CDR3 is TGTGCCAGCTCACCACCGGTAACCGAGGGGAGTTCACCCCTCCACTTT.

CDR3 sequence reads: CASSLAGQEGTDTQYF. CDR3 bases: TGCGCCAGCAGCTTAGCCGGACAGGAGGGTACAGATACGCAGTATTTT. This chain uses TRBV5-1 with TRBJ2-3; the D gene is possibly TRBD1 (7 bases). From germline, CDR1 is SGHRS and CDR2 YFSETQ. With 2 bases removed from V and 3 bases from J, the gap between germline ends came to 16 bases. The CDR3 has 16 residues.

A note on this clone: The germline gene is not matched at one end of the junction; a read error may be the cause. The gene calls are TRBV4-1 and TRBJ2-7; possibly TRBD1 for D (5 bases). CDR1 is MGHRA and CDR2 is YSYEKL in the germline V gene. This CDR3 is 18 amino acids long. The CDR3 coding sequence is TGCGCCAGCAGCCACCCCGCAAAGCAGGGCCCGACTTCCTCCGAGCAGTACTTC. Its protein is CASSHPAKQGPTSSEQYF.

The rearrangement links TRBV7-2 to TRBJ2-7; possibly TRBD2 for D (5 bases). V lost 4 bases, J lost 1 base, and 11 bases lay in between. Germline V gene lookup returns CDR1 SGHTA and CDR2 FQGNSA. The CDR3 is 14 amino acids. The CDR3 DNA sequence: TGTGCCAGCAGCTCGCCCGGGATGTCCTACGAGCAGTACTTC. Protein: CASSSPGMSYEQYF.

Only a few counts were recorded for this clone. The rearrangement uses TRBV2 and TRBJ2-7, with D perhaps TRBD1 (6 bases). Deletions cut 9 bases from V and 2 bases from J, with 14 bases between. CDR1 and CDR2 (germline): SNHLY, FYNNEI. The CDR3 totals 13 residues. The chain's CDR3 is CASSGQGTYEQYF. For the CDR3, the DNA is TGTGCCAGTTCCGGGCAGGGGACCTACGAGCAGTACTTC.

A remark on this clone: The sample contains more than one DNA sequence encoding this CDR3. This sequence joins TRBV19 and TRBJ2-6; D gene unclear. Trimming pared 2 bases from V and 1 base from J, leaving 6 bases between. Per germline, CDR1 LNHDA and CDR2 SQIVND (reference sequence). The CDR3 runs to 15 residues. The CDR3 DNA sequence: TGTGCCAGTAGTATACTAGGGTCTGGGGCCAACGTCCTGACTTTC. It specifies CASSILGSGANVLTF.

This clone was detected a few times. The J gene is TRBJ2-1, the V gene TRBV7-9; 9 positions agree with TRBD1. Per germline, CDR1 SEHNR and CDR2 FQNEAQ (reference sequence). This CDR3 comprises 16 residues. The junction had 8 bases not matched to a gene; V was cut back by 2 bases and J by 6 bases. The CDR3: CASSLSDRGEANEQFF. The CDR3 nucleotides read TGTGCCAGCAGCTTATCGGACAGGGGAGAGGCCAATGAGCAGTTCTTC.

This clone appeared a few times. The chain couples TRBV9 to TRBJ2-2, with 11 bases matching TRBD2. Germline V gene data show CDR1 as SGDLS and CDR2 as YYNGEE. With V trimmed by 4 bases and J by 14 bases, 10 bases remained unmatched. The CDR3 covers 14 residues. The CDR3 DNA is TGTGCCAGCAGCCCCTGGACTAGCGGGCTCTTTCTGTTTTTT. Translated, it gives CASSPWTSGLFLFF.

CDR3 DNA sequence: TGCGCCAGCAGCCCCTTGGGGGATGAGAATTCACCCCTCCACTTT. Translation gives CASSPLGDENSPLHF. The chain joins TRBV5-1 to TRBJ1-6; D might be TRBD1 (5 bases). This CDR3 has 15 amino acids. Germline CDR1 and CDR2: SGHRS and YFSETQ. V was cut by 4 bases and J by 7 bases, with 15 bases left in between.

The chain uses TRBV2 and TRBJ1-5, with D perhaps TRBD1 (5 bases). Germline CDR1 is SNHLY and CDR2 is FYNNEI. V was pared by 5 bases and J by 4 bases, with 6 bases between. This CDR3 has 12 amino acids. In DNA form, the CDR3 reads TGTGCCAGCAGTCAGGGAAATCAGCCCCAGCATTTT. Translating gives CASSQGNQPQHF.

The chain recombines TRBV18 with TRBJ2-7; 9 bases fit TRBD1. This CDR3 region has 17 residues. Germline loops: CDR1 KGHSH, CDR2 LQKENI. The V and J ends lost 3 bases and 5 bases, in that order; junction bases with no gene match: 14. The CDR3, as DNA: TGTGCCAGCTCACCGATGGAGGGGACAGGGTTACTCCACGAGCAGTACTTC. Amino acid sequence: CASSPMEGTGLLHEQYF.

Note on this clone: In the same sample, other DNA sequences code for this CDR3. DNA for the CDR3: TGTGCCAGCAGCAAGGGACAGGGGGATTCACCCCTCCACTTT. It codes for CASSKGQGDSPLHF. V is TRBV5-4 and J is TRBJ1-6; 11 positions agree with TRBD1. This CDR3 contains 14 residues. With V trimmed by 4 bases and J by 8 bases, 2 bases remained unmatched. Germline assignment: CDR1 SGHNT and CDR2 YYREEE (reference sequence). The variable domain in full, with the rest retrieved from reference TRBV5-4 and TRBJ1-6, is ETGVTQSPTHLIKTRGQQVTLRCSSQSGHNTVSWYQQALGQGPQFIFQYYREEENGRGNFPPRFSGLQFPNYSSELNVNALELDDSALYLCASSKGQGDSPLHFGNGTRLTVT.

The table lists this clone with a few counts. V gene TRBV7-9 combines with J gene TRBJ2-3, with D perhaps matching TRBD2 (5 bases). The CDR3 contains 15 residues. Germline V lookup: CDR1 SEHNR, CDR2 FQNEAQ (reference sequence). The V gene lost 5 bases and the J gene lost 2 bases, with 14 bases spanning the gap. CDR3 in amino acids: CASSPRAVITDTQYF. The CDR3 DNA sequence: TGTGCCAGCAGCCCCCGAGCGGTGATCACAGATACGCAGTATTTT.

The genes are TRBV7-6 and TRBJ1-6; D might be TRBD1 (6 bases). The V and J ends lost 2 bases and 10 bases respectively, with 6 bases between them. Germline CDR1 reads SGHVS; CDR2 reads FNYEAQ. This CDR3 region has 12 residues. As DNA, the CDR3 is TGTGCCAGCAGCTTAAGGGGGTCACCCCTCCACTTT. The encoded protein is CASSLRGSPLHF.

This sequence joins TRBV6-5 and TRBJ1-6, with D tentatively TRBD1 (6 bases). This CDR3 comprises 14 residues. Germline lookup yields CDR1 MNHEY and CDR2 SVGAGI. V lost 2 bases and J lost 7, with 9 bases in between. The CDR3 nucleotides are TGTGCCAGCAGTTACGGACAGCTCAATTCACCCCTCCACTTT. This gives the protein CASSYGQLNSPLHF.